This is a list of T cell receptor beta chains from one sample in a study of control samples from healthy donors and cancer patients. TCRdb's table, derived via immunoSEQ multiplex PCR, lists solely in-frame clones and lacks some. Seen here are 60,000 to 95,000 clones, roughly 80% observed once, and the top ten hold less than 15%. Material: blood. The receptors shown here come from a man aged 45-60 years in good health. The conserved cysteine and the conserved F or W are not part of the CDR3 here. A D gene is named only where the DNA matches it firmly.

TRBD1 | TRBV14 | ASSPGPGGSQPQH
- | TRBV28 | ASVNRVGHGYEQY
- | TRBV11-1 | ASSAPGLAPEAF
TRBD1 | TRBV9 | ASSSRTGLNEQF
TRBD1 | TRBV2 | AIQNSGTGARSEQF
- | TRBV2 | ASSGKVTGSTDTQY
TRBD2 | TRBV6-5 | ASRTSGGASYEQY
TRBD2 | TRBV2 | ASSVRAGGPGEQY
TRBD2 | TRBV5-5 | ASSLAGEIYNEQF
TRBD1 | TRBV12-3/TRBV12-4 | ASSRTGDQPQH
TRBD1 | TRBV5-4 | ASSWGQGAMAEAF
- | TRBV12-5 | ASGVYGYT
- | TRBV29-1 | SVRDGGNQPQH
- | TRBV3-1/TRBV3-2 | ASSQPGLLVGSPLH
- | TRBV15 | ATSRPGTDTQY
- | TRBV20-1 | SASLRSVRENGYT
- | TRBV2 | ASSDGQPQH
- | TRBV4-2 | ASSQVPGGLTDTQY
- | TRBV19 | ASSIGVGAAEAF
- | TRBV27 | ASSLHGSGIGTEAF
- | TRBV11-2 | ASSFTGGTLNTGELF
- | TRBV5-8 | ATSWVTEAF
- | TRBV5-4 | ASTMPNGDTQY
TRBD1 | TRBV19 | ASSSQGGGTEAF
- | TRBV27 | ASSLFPRDGAGLNEQF
- | TRBV7-2 | ASSPGTNTGELF
- | TRBV5-1 | ASSGINQETQY
TRBD1 | TRBV30 | AWIQGYGELF
TRBD2 | TRBV11-2 | ASSLDSGRADEQY
- | TRBV6-2/TRBV6-3 | ASSYGEGVGVLSSNQPQH
- | TRBV5-4 | ASSLEQNYGYT
- | TRBV7-9 | ASSPMSEKLF
- | TRBV5-1 | ASSHNAANYGYT
- | TRBV12-3/TRBV12-4 | ASSLTAIYEQY
- | TRBV12-5 | ASGLVPPVTAF